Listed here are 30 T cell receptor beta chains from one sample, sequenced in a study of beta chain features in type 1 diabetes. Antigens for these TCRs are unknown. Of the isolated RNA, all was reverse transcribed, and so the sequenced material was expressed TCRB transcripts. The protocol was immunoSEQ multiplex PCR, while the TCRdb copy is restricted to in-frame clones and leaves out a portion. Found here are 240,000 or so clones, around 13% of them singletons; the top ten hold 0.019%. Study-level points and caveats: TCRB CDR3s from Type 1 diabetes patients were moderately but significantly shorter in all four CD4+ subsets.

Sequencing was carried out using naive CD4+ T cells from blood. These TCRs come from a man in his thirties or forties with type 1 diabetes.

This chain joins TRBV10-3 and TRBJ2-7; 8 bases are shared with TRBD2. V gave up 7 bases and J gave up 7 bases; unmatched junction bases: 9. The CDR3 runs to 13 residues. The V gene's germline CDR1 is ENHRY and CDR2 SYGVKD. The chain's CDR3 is CAINTSGAGEQYF. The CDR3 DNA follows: TGTGCCATCAATACTAGCGGAGCGGGGGAGCAGTACTTC.

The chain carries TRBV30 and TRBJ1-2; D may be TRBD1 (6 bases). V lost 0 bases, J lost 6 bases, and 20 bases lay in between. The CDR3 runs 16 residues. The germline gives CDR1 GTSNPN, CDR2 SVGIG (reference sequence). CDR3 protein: CAWSVAPPQGWHGYTF. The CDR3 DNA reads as TGTGCCTGGAGTGTAGCCCCCCCACAGGGATGGCATGGCTACACCTTC.

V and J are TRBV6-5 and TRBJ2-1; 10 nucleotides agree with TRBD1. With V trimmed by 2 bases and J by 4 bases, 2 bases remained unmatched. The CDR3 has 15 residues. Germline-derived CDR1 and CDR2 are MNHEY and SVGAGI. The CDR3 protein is CASSYADRGYNEQFF. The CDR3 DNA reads TGTGCCAGCAGTTACGCGGACAGGGGGTACAATGAGCAGTTCTTC.

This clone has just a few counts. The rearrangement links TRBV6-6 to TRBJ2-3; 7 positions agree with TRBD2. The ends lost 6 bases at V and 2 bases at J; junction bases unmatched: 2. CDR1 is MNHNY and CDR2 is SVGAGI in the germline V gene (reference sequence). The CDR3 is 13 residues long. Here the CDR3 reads CASRAGITDTQYF. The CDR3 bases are TGTGCCAGCAGAGCGGGGATCACAGATACGCAGTATTTT.

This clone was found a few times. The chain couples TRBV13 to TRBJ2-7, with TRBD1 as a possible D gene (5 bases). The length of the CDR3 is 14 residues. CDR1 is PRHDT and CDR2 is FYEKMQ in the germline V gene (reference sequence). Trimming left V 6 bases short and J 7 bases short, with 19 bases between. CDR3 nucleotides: TGTGCCAGCAGTACCGGTGGGGCCCTACGAGAGCAGTACTTC. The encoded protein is CASSTGGALREQYF.

For the CDR3, the DNA is TGTGCCAGCAGTATCACAGGGAGAGGAGACTATGGCTACACCTTC. This encodes CASSITGRGDYGYTF. V usage is TRBV27 and J usage is TRBJ1-2; D may be TRBD1 (6 bases). CDR1 MNHEY and CDR2 SMNVEV come from the germline V gene (reference sequence). The CDR3 extends over 15 amino acids. Trimming took 5 bases from V and 3 from J, leaving 16 bases between them.

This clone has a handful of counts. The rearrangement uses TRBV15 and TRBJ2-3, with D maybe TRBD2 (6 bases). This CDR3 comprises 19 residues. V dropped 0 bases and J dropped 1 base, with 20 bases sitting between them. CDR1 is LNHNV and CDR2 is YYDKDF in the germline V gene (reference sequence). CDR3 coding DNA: TGTGCCACCAGCAGAGAACAGTACATTAGCGGCACAGGCACAGATACGCAGTATTTT. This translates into CATSREQYISGTGTDTQYF.

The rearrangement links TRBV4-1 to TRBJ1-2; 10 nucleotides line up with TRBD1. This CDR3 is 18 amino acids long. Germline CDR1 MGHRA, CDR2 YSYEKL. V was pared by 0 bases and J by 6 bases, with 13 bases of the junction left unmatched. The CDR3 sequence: CASSQDLPRDRGYDGYTF. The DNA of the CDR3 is TGCGCCAGCAGCCAAGATCTACCTCGGGACAGGGGTTACGATGGCTACACCTTC.

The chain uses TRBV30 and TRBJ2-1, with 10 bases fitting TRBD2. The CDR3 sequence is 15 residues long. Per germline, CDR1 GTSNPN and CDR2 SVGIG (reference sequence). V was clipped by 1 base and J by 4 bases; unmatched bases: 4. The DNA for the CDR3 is TGTGCCTGGAGTGGTTCTAGCGGGAGTTACAATGAGCAGTTCTTC. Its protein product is CAWSGSSGSYNEQFF.

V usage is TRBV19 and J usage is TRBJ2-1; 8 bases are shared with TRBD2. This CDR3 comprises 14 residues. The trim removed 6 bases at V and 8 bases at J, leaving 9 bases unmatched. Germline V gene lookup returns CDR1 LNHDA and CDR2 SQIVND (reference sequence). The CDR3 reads CASSPRTSRDEQFF. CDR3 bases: TGTGCCAGTAGCCCGAGGACTAGCCGGGATGAGCAGTTCTTC.

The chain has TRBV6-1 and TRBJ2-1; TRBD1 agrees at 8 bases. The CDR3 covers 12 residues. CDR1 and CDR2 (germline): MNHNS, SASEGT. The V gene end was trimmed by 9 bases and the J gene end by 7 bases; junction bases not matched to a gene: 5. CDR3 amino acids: CASGQGGNEQFF. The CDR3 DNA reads TGTGCCAGTGGACAGGGCGGGAATGAGCAGTTCTTC.

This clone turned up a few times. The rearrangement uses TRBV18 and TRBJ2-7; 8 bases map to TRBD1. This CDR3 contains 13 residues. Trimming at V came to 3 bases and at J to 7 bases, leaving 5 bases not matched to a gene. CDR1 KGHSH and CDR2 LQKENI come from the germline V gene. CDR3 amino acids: CASSPQDRVEQYF. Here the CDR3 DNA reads TGTGCCAGCTCACCCCAGGACAGGGTAGAGCAGTACTTC.

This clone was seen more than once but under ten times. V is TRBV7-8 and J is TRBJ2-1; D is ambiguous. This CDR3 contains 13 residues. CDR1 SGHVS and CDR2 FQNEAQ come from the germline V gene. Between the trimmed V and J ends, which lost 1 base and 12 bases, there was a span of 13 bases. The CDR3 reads CASSLDLAKRQFF. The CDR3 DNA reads TGTGCCAGCAGCTTAGACCTGGCTAAGCGGCAGTTCTTC.

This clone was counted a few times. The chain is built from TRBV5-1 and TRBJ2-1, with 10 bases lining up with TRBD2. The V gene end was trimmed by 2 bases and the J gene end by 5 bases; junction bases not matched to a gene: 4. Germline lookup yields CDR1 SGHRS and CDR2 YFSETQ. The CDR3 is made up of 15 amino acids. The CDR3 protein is CASSFGTSDNNEQFF. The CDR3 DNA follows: TGCGCCAGCAGCTTCGGGACTAGCGACAACAATGAGCAGTTCTTC.

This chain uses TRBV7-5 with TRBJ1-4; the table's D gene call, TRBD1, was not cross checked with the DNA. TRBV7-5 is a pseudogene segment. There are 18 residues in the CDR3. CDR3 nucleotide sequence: TGTGCCAGAAGCTTCTCGGGACAGGCCGTTGCAACTAATGAAAAACTGTTTTTT. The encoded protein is CARSFSGQAVATNEKLFF.

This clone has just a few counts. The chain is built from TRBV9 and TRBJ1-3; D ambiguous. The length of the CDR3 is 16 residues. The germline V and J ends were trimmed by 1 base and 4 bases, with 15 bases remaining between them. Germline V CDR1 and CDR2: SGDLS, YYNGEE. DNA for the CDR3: TGTGCCAGCAGCGTATATTCCCACGCGGTCGGAAACACCATATATTTT. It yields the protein CASSVYSHAVGNTIYF. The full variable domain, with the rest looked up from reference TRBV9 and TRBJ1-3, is DSGVTQTPKHLITATGQRVTLRCSPRSGDLSVYWYQQSLDQGLQFLIQYYNGEERAKGNILERFSAQQFPDLHSELNLSSLELGDSALYFCASSVYSHAVGNTIYFGEGSWLTVV.

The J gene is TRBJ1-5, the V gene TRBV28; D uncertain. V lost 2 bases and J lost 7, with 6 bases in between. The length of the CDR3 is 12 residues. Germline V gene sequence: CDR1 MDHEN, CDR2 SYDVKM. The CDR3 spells CASSLLEQPQHF. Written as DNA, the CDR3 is TGTGCCAGCAGTTTACTAGAGCAGCCCCAGCATTTT.

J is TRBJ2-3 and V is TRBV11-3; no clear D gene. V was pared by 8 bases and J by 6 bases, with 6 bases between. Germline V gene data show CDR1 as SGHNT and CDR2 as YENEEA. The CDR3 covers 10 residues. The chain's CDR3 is CASFGDTQYF. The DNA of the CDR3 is TGTGCCAGCTTCGGGGATACGCAGTATTTT. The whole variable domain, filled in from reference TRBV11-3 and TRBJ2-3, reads EAGVVQSPRYKIIEKKQPVAFWCNPISGHNTLYWYLQNLGQGPELLIRYENEEAVDDSQLPKDRFSAERLKGVDSTLKIQPAELGDSAVYLCASFGDTQYFGPGTRLTVL.

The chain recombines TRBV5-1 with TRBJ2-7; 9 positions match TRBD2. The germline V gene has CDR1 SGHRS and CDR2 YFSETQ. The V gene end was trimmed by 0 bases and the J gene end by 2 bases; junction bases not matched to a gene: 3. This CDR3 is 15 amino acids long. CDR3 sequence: CASSLALAGAYEQYF. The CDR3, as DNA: TGCGCCAGCAGCTTGGCGTTAGCGGGAGCCTACGAGCAGTACTTC.

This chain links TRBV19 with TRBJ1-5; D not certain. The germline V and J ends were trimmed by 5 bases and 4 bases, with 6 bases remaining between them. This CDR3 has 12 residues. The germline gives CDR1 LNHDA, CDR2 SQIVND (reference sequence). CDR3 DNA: TGTGCCAGTAGTCCCCGGAATCAGCCCCAGCATTTT. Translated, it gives CASSPRNQPQHF. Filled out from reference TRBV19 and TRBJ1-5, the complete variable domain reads DGGITQSPKYLFRKEGQNVTLSCEQNLNHDAMYWYRQDPGQGLRLIYYSQIVNDFQKGDIAEGYSVSREKKESFPLTVTSAQKNPTAFYLCASSPRNQPQHFGDGTRLSIL.

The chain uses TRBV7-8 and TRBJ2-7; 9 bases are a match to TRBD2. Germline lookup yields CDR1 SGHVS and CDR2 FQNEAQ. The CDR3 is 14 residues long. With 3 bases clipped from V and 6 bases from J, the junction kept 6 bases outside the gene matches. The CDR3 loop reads CASSFGLASVEQYF. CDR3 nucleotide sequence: TGTGCCAGCAGCTTTGGACTAGCGTCGGTCGAGCAGTACTTC. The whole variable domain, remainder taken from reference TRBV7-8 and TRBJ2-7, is GAGVSQSPRYKVAKRGQDVALRCDPISGHVSLFWYQQALGQGPEFLTYFQNEAQLDKSGLPSDRFFAERPEGSVSTLKIQRTQQEDSAVYLCASSFGLASVEQYFGPGTRLTVT.

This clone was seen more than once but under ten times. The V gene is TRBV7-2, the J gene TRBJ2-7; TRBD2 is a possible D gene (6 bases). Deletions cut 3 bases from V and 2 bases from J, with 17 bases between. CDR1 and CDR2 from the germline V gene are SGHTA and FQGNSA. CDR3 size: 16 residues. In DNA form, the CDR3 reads TGTGCCAGCAGCTTCCTTGGCGGGGAGAACCCCTACGAGCAGTACTTC. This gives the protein CASSFLGGENPYEQYF.

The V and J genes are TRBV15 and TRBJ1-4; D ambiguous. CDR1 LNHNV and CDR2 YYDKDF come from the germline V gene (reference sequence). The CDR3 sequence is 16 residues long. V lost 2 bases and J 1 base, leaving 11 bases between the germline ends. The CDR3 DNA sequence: TGTGCCACCAGCAGATCGGGGTTGGGAACTAATGAAAAACTGTTTTTT. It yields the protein CATSRSGLGTNEKLFF.

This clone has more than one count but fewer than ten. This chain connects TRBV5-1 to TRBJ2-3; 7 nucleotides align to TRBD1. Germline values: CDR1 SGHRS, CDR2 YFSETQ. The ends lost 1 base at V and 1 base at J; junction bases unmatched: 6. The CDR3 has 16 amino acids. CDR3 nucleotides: TGCGCCAGCAGCTTGCGCATTACAGGGGGCACAGATACGCAGTATTTT. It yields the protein CASSLRITGGTDTQYF.

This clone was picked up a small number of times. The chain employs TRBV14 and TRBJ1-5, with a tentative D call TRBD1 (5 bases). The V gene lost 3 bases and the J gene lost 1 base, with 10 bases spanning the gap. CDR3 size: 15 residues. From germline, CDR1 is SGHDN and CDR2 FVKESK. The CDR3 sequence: CASSQGGLSNQPQHF. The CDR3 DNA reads TGTGCCAGCAGCCAGGGGGGGTTGAGCAATCAGCCCCAGCATTTT.

This chain's CDR3 is CASSYRQALFF. As DNA, the CDR3 is TGTGCCAGCAGTTACCGACAGGCACTGTTTTTT. The V call is TRBV2, the J call TRBJ1-4; weak D call: TRBD1 (6 bases). The germline V and J ends were trimmed by 5 bases and 13 bases, with 11 bases remaining between them. Germline lookup yields CDR1 SNHLY and CDR2 FYNNEI. The CDR3 spans 11 residues. Full variable domain (remainder filled in from reference TRBV2 and TRBJ1-4): EPEVTQTPSHQVTQMGQEVILRCVPISNHLYFYWYRQILGQKVEFLVSFYNNEISEKSEIFDDQFSVERPDGSNFTLKIRSTKLEDSAMYFCASSYRQALFFGSGTQLSVL.

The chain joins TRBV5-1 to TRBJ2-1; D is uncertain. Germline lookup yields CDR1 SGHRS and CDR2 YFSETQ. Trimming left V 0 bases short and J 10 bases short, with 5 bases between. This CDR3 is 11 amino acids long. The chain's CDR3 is CASSLEREQFF. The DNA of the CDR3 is TGCGCCAGCAGCTTGGAGAGAGAGCAGTTCTTC.

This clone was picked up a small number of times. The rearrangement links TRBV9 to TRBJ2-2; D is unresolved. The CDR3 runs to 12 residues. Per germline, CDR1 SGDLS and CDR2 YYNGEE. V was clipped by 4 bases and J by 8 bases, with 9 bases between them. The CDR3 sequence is CASSLRLGELFF. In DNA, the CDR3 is TGTGCCAGCAGCCTCAGGTTAGGGGAGCTGTTTTTT.

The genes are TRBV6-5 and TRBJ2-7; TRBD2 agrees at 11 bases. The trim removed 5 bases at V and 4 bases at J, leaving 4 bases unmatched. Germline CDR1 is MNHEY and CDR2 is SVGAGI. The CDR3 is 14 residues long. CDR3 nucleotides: TGTGCCAGCAGTCGGCGGACTAGCGGGTACGAGCAGTACTTC. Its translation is CASSRRTSGYEQYF.

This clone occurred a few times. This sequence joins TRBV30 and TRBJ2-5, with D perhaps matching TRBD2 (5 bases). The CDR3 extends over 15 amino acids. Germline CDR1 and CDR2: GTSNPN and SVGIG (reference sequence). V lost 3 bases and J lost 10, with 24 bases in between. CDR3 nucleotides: TGTGCCTGGAGGGGTCGACACGGCCATATGACTATCCAGTACTTC. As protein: CAWRGRHGHMTIQYF.